The 22 T cell receptor beta chains below were found in one sample sequenced in a study of T cells in Graves' hyperthyroidism and ophthalmopathy (dated by TCRdb to the late 2010s). Receptor amplification or capture employed multiplex PCR. TCRdb shows the sequencer as Illumina HiSeq 2000. The TCR beta CDR3 regions were amplified from the RNA transcripts. The TCR CDR3 was subjected to a first round of RT-PCR using the HTBI primer set and the Qiagen OneStep RT-PCR kit. Using fastp trimming at Q25 and MiXCR clonotype assembly, TCRdb reanalyzed the public sequencing data and kept in-frame beta chains. Every distinct CDR3 protein forms one entry, paired with its most common genes and DNA. This sample lists some 550,000 distinct CDR3 sequences; around 20% were detected once. 26% of the sample belongs to the ten largest clones. Specimen: blood. Receptors were obtained from a man between 18 and 29 years old with Graves' hyperthyroidism.

This clonotype was observed at least ten times. The gene calls are TRBV30 and TRBJ2-7, with TRBD1 matching over 9 bases. The CDR3 has 15 amino acids. V lost 4 bases and J lost 0; bases outside the gene matches: 7. Germline V gives CDR1 GTSNPN, CDR2 SVGIG (reference sequence). As DNA, the CDR3 is TGTGCCTGGAACCCAACAGGGGGCCGCTCCTACGAGCAGTACTTC. Protein: CAWNPTGGRSYEQYF.

This clonotype was counted between two and nine times. V usage is TRBV19 and J usage is TRBJ1-5; maybe TRBD1 (5 bases). CDR1 is LNHDA, CDR2 SQIVND, per germline (reference sequence). The CDR3 runs to 15 residues. The V gene lost 6 bases and the J gene lost 4 bases, with 16 bases spanning the gap. CDR3 DNA sequence: TGTGCCAGTAGCTCCCGGGGGGGGTGGAATCAGCCCCAGCATTTT. Amino acids: CASSSRGGWNQPQHF.

On this clonotype itself: At one boundary the junction diverges from the germline segment, which might be a read error. The rearrangement uses TRBV20-1 and TRBJ2-7, with D unclear. From germline, CDR1 is DFQATT and CDR2 SNEGSKA (reference sequence). This CDR3 comprises 15 residues. This CDR3 reads CSARRTIPGSYEQCF. The CDR3 DNA follows: TGCAGTGCTAGAAGGACGATCCCGGGCTCCTACGAGCAGTGCTTC.

This clonotype has ten or more counts. The chain uses TRBV5-1 and TRBJ2-2, with D maybe TRBD2 (6 bases). The V end was cut by 9 bases, the J end by 3 bases, with 15 bases between. This CDR3 spans 14 amino acids. From germline, CDR1 is SGHRS and CDR2 YFSETQ. The CDR3 DNA sequence: TGCGCCACCGAGAGGAGGGAGGACACCGGGGAGCTGTTTTTT. This gives the protein CATERREDTGELFF.

Comment on this clonotype: One junction end does not reproduce the germline sequence, and a read error may be involved. The V call is TRBV12-3 or TRBV12-4, the J call TRBJ1-2; D might be TRBD1 (5 bases). The length of the CDR3 is 15 residues. In nucleotides, the CDR3 is TGTGCCAGCAGCTTAGCAGGGACGTCGTCCTATGGCTACACCTTC. Translation: CASSLAGTSSYGYTF.

The rearrangement joins TRBV12-3 or TRBV12-4 to TRBJ1-1; D is ambiguous. The CDR3 contains 16 residues. V dropped 3 bases and J dropped 3 bases, with 17 bases sitting between them. The chain's CDR3 is CASSFRPGGVDTEAFF. The CDR3 region has the DNA TGTGCCAGCAGTTTCAGACCAGGCGGGGTGGACACTGAAGCTTTCTTT.

This clonotype was observed at least ten times. The V and J genes are TRBV27 and TRBJ2-7; 7 nucleotides align to TRBD1. V was clipped by 4 bases and J by 0 bases; unmatched bases: 3. CDR1 and CDR2 (germline): MNHEY, SMNVEV (reference sequence). The CDR3 has 14 amino acids. CDR3 coding DNA: TGTGCCAGCAGTTCGGGACAGACCTCCTACGAGCAGTACTTC. It encodes CASSSGQTSYEQYF.

This clonotype was seen many times. The chain is built from TRBV28 and TRBJ1-5; 10 bases align to TRBD1. After removal of 8 bases from V and 2 bases from J, the junction contained 3 bases not matched to a gene. The CDR3 extends over 14 amino acids. CDR1 is MDHEN, CDR2 SYDVKM, per germline. As DNA, the CDR3 is TGTGCCAGCGGGGGACAGGGGCGCAATCAGCCCCAGCATTTT. Protein: CASGGQGRNQPQHF.

Concerning this clonotype: This sequence may be a read error, since a much larger clone differs from it by one base. The V gene is TRBV20-1, the J gene TRBJ1-5, with a weak D call TRBD1 (5 bases). Germline V CDR1 and CDR2: DFQATT, SNEGSKA (reference sequence). CDR3 size: 12 residues. The V and J ends lost 4 bases and 3 bases respectively, with 7 bases between them. The CDR3 DNA reads TGCAGTGCTACAGGGACCAATCAGCCCCAGCATTTT. Its translation is CSATGTNQPQHF.

This clonotype was seen a handful of times. V gene TRBV27 combines with J gene TRBJ2-5; either TRBD1 or TRBD2 may fit D (6 bases each). The V and J ends lost 7 bases and 5 bases respectively, with 14 bases between them. CDR1 and CDR2 from the germline V gene are MNHEY and SMNVEV (reference sequence). This CDR3 has 13 residues. This chain's CDR3 is CASTLGGWETQYF. The CDR3 bases are TGTGCCAGCACCCTAGGGGGGTGGGAGACCCAGTACTTC.

This clonotype has only a few counts. This chain connects TRBV4-1 to TRBJ1-2; unclear D gene. CDR3 length equals 12 residues. Germline V CDR1 and CDR2: MGHRA, YSYEKL. V lost 2 bases, J lost 8 bases, and 9 bases lay in between. As DNA, the CDR3 is TGCGCCAGCAGCCAACTCAACGAGGGCTACACCTTC. Protein sequence: CASSQLNEGYTF.

This clonotype has ten or more counts. The chain joins TRBV6-1 to TRBJ1-1; 7 nucleotides agree with TRBD1. This CDR3 has 12 residues. With 4 bases clipped from V and 7 bases from J, the junction kept 3 bases outside the gene matches. CDR1 MNHNS and CDR2 SASEGT come from the germline V gene. The CDR3 loop reads CASSGGTVEAFF. The DNA for the CDR3 is TGTGCCAGCAGTGGCGGGACAGTTGAAGCTTTCTTT.

The chain links TRBV30 to TRBJ1-2, with D maybe TRBD1 (6 bases). CDR3 length: 12 amino acids. Per the germline V gene, CDR1 is GTSNPN and CDR2 is SVGIG (reference sequence). V shed 3 bases and J shed 4 bases, with 9 bases lying between them. CDR3 nucleotides: TGTGCCTGGAGCAGGGGTGTCTATGGCTACACCTTC. This gives the protein CAWSRGVYGYTF.

The gene calls are TRBV11-2 and TRBJ1-5; D is unresolved. This CDR3 is 16 amino acids long. Trimming cost V 2 bases and J 0 bases, with 11 bases left between them. Germline V gives CDR1 SGHAT, CDR2 FQNNGV. CDR3 amino acids: CASSLMRWGSNQPQHF. For the CDR3, the DNA is TGTGCCAGCAGCTTAATGAGGTGGGGTAGCAATCAGCCCCAGCATTTT.

This clonotype was seen a few times. The chain has TRBV7-6 and TRBJ1-6; D is perhaps TRBD1 (5 bases). Germline V CDR1 and CDR2: SGHVS, FNYEAQ. The CDR3 consists of 16 residues. V was pared by 1 base and J by 9 bases, with 16 bases between. CDR3 residues: CASSLGPTARPSPLHF. In nucleotides, the CDR3 is TGTGCCAGCAGCTTAGGACCGACAGCGAGACCTTCACCCCTCCACTTT.

This clonotype has ten or more counts. The genes are TRBV27 and TRBJ1-1; the D is unclear. Between the trimmed V and J ends, which lost 5 bases and 3 bases, there was a span of 16 bases. This CDR3 contains 15 residues. Germline lookup yields CDR1 MNHEY and CDR2 SMNVEV (reference sequence). The CDR3: CASSTLWGWDTEAFF. The CDR3 DNA is TGTGCCAGCAGTACCTTGTGGGGATGGGACACTGAAGCTTTCTTT.

The table lists this clonotype with many counts. The chain has TRBV7-9 and TRBJ1-1; the match to TRBD1 covers 7 bases. CDR3 length equals 15 residues. Germline V gene data show CDR1 as SEHNR and CDR2 as FQNEAQ (reference sequence). The V gene end was trimmed by 5 bases and the J gene end by 2 bases; junction bases not matched to a gene: 8. The CDR3 DNA reads TGTGCCAGCAGCCAACGGACAGGACGAAACACTGAAGCTTTCTTT. Translated: CASSQRTGRNTEAFF.

This clonotype was seen many times. The gene calls are TRBV6-1 and TRBJ2-7, with D unresolved. Deletions cut 5 bases from V and 4 bases from J, with 15 bases between. CDR1 is MNHNS and CDR2 is SASEGT in the germline V gene. The CDR3 totals 14 residues. DNA for the CDR3: TGTGCCAGCAGTAAGGTCTTGTGGCAATACGAGCAGTACTTC. Its protein product is CASSKVLWQYEQYF.

This clonotype was counted ten times or more. One junction end disagrees with the germline gene, perhaps due to a read error. This rearrangement joins TRBV6-1 to TRBJ2-4; the D gene is possibly TRBD2 (5 bases). Looked up from germline, CDR1 is MNHNS and CDR2 is SASEGT. The CDR3 totals 15 residues. This chain's CDR3 is CASSDNSLAKNIKYF. The CDR3 coding sequence is TGTGCCAGCAGTGATAACTCCCTAGCCAAAAACATTAAGTACTTC.

This clonotype was recorded many times. This rearrangement joins TRBV6-4 to TRBJ1-1; TRBD1 matches at 12 bases. Unmatched junction bases numbered 18, after V lost 6 bases and J lost 7 bases. The germline V gene has CDR1 MRHNA and CDR2 SNTAGT. CDR3 length: 18 residues. CDR3 sequence (DNA): TGTGCCAGCAGACAGACCGGGACAGGGGGCGCCGGGCTCTATGAAGCTTTCTTT. Encoded protein: CASRQTGTGGAGLYEAFF.

This clonotype was counted at least ten times. V gene TRBV12-3 or TRBV12-4 combines with J gene TRBJ1-5; TRBD1 matches at 8 bases. The CDR3 is made up of 15 amino acids. J was trimmed by 3 bases and V by 6 bases; bases with no gene match: 7. This chain's CDR3 is CASSWDRQLNQPQHF. Here the CDR3 DNA reads TGTGCCAGCAGCTGGGACAGGCAGCTCAATCAGCCCCAGCATTTT.

About this clonotype: This CDR3 fails to terminate in the conserved phenylalanine or tryptophan, so it likely reflects a read error. The chain employs TRBV19 and TRBJ2-2; 13 bases map to TRBD2. After removal of 2 bases from V and 0 bases from J, the junction contained 12 bases not matched to a gene. In germline, CDR1 is LNHDA, CDR2 SQIVND (reference sequence). The CDR3 runs 21 residues. The CDR3 reads CASSISRLAGGAISNTGELFV. The CDR3, as DNA: TGTGCCAGTAGTATATCACGACTAGCGGGGGGAGCCATCTCGAACACCGGGGAGCTGTTTGTT.